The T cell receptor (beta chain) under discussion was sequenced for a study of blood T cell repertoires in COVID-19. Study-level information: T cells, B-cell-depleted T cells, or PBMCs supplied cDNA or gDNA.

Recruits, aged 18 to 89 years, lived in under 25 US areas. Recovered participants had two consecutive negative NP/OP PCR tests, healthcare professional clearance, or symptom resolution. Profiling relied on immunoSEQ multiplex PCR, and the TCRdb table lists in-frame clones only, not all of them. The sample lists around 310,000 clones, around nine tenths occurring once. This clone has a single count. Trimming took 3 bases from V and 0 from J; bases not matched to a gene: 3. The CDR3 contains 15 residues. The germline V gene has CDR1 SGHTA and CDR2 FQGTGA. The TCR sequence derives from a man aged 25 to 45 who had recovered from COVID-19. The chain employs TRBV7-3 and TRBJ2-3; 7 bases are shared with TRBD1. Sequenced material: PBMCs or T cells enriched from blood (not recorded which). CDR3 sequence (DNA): TGTGCCAGCAGCTTCAGGGGGTCAAGCACAGATACGCAGTATTTT. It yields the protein CASSFRGSSTDTQYF.